This T cell receptor beta chain stems from a study of T cell changes during pregnancy in multiple sclerosis. The method was immunoSEQ multiplex PCR; TCRdb's version includes in-frame clones alone and lacks a portion of them. In the table there are about 59,000 clones, 85% to 95% of which are singletons. This CDR3 contains 15 residues. Per the germline V gene, CDR1 is LNHDA and CDR2 is SQIVND (reference sequence). Trimming took 0 bases from V and 11 from J; bases not matched to a gene: 7. The source was CD8+ T cells from peripheral blood mononuclear cells, collected in the third trimester of pregnancy. The rearrangement uses TRBV19 and TRBJ1-5, with 10 bases matching TRBD1. The TCR comes from a female donor with multiple sclerosis, enrolled in a pregnancy study. In nucleotides, the CDR3 is TGTGCCAGTAGTATAGAGGGGACAGGGGTGGTATCCCAGCATTTT. Translating it yields CASSIEGTGVVSQHF. The full variable domain, its missing parts supplied by reference TRBV19 and TRBJ1-5, is DGGITQSPKYLFRKEGQNVTLSCEQNLNHDAMYWYRQDPGQGLRLIYYSQIVNDFQKGDIAEGYSVSREKKESFPLTVTSAQKNPTAFYLCASSIEGTGVVSQHFGDGTRLSIL.